The T cell receptor (beta chain) described here comes from a study of T cells in Graves' hyperthyroidism and ophthalmopathy. This clonotype has a count of ten or more. Researchers took RNA transcripts and amplified the TCR beta CDR3 regions from them. HTBI primers drove first-round RT-PCR of the TCR CDR3. One entry per CDR3 protein results from TCRdb running MiXCR on the multiplex PCR reads. The sample yields 350,000 or so distinct CDR3 sequences, about a sixth seen once. CDR1 and CDR2 from the germline V gene are SGHVS and FQNEAQ. This CDR3 region has 17 residues. V lost 5 bases and J lost 0, with 17 bases in between.

The chain employs TRBV7-8 and TRBJ2-4; the D gene could be TRBD1 or TRBD2 (5 bases each). This clonotype was sampled from a woman between 40 and 55 years old with Graves' ophthalmopathy. The sequencing input was blood. CDR3 protein: CASSRRWGREAKNIQYF. The DNA of the CDR3 is TGTGCCAGCAGCCGGCGGTGGGGACGGGAAGCCAAAAACATTCAGTACTTC. The whole variable domain, filled in from reference TRBV7-8 and TRBJ2-4, reads GAGVSQSPRYKVAKRGQDVALRCDPISGHVSLFWYQQALGQGPEFLTYFQNEAQLDKSGLPSDRFFAERPEGSVSTLKIQRTQQEDSAVYLCASSRRWGREAKNIQYFGAGTRLSVL.